Shown below are 14 T cell receptor beta chains from a single sample sequenced in a study of metastatic and nonmetastatic thyroid tumors. Not a single patient had been given any form of treatment at any point before undergoing thyroid surgery. TCRdb reanalyzed the PCR reads with MiXCR. The sample lists roughly 59,000 clones, 15% to 20% occurring once. The specimen sequenced was blood. Source of these receptors: a male donor with papillary thyroid cancer or a benign thyroid nodule (not recorded which). Some clones in this sample may be carry-over from other donors' samples.

This clone was counted ten times or more. The rearrangement uses TRBV5-6 and TRBJ2-3; 12 bases are shared with TRBD1. Germline V gives CDR1 SGHDT, CDR2 YYEEEE. This CDR3 comprises 16 residues. J was trimmed by 5 bases and V by 2 bases; bases with no gene match: 6. The CDR3 DNA reads TGTGCCAGCAGCTTTTGGGACAGGGGGCTTTTAGATACGCAGTATTTT. Translating gives CASSFWDRGLLDTQYF.

About this clone itself: This may arise from a read error, as a much more abundant clone is one base away. In the same sample, other DNA sequences code for this CDR3. This chain links TRBV5-4 with TRBJ2-1; TRBD1 aligns across 7 bases. This CDR3 has 13 residues. Losses at the gene ends were 4 bases for V and 8 bases for J; bases not matched to a gene: 6. Germline-derived CDR1 and CDR2 are SGHNT and YYREEE (reference sequence). The CDR3 protein is CASSGDRGHEQFF. The CDR3 nucleotides read TGTGCCAGCAGCGGGGATAGGGGGCATGAGCAGTTCTTC.

This clone has at least ten counts. The CDR3 sequence: CASSLVGNNEQFF. CDR3 sequence (DNA): TGTGCCAGCAGCTTAGTGGGCAACAATGAGCAGTTCTTC. The chain employs TRBV13 and TRBJ2-1; no clear D gene. Trimming cost V 1 base and J 5 bases, with 6 bases left between them. The CDR3 covers 13 residues. The germline V gene encodes CDR1 PRHDT and CDR2 FYEKMQ (reference sequence).

In DNA form, the CDR3 reads TGCAGTGCTAGAGATGCTGTAAGCGGGAGTTCGGAGACCCAGTACTTC. Translation gives CSARDAVSGSSETQYF. The chain carries TRBV20-1 and TRBJ2-5; 8 nucleotides match TRBD2. Germline trimming cut 0 bases from V and 5 bases from J; bases unmatched to any gene: 11. The germline V gene has CDR1 DFQATT and CDR2 SNEGSKA (reference sequence). This CDR3 is 16 amino acids long.

This clone was counted a few times. A single base separates this from a much larger clone, so it may be a read error. The chain is built from TRBV3-1 and TRBJ2-5; no clear D. The germline V and J ends were trimmed by 9 bases and 5 bases, with 10 bases remaining between them. The germline V gene encodes CDR1 LGHDT and CDR2 YNNKEL (reference sequence). The CDR3 loop spans 11 amino acids. The CDR3 reads CASMGVETQYF. DNA of the CDR3: TGTGCCAGTATGGGCGTGGAGACCCAGTACTTC.

With respect to this clone: A read error may be the cause here, since a much bigger clone is one base away. The CDR3 here is CANTPRRGWSAETQYF. The CDR3 DNA reads as TGTGCCAACACCCCCCGAAGGGGATGGTCAGCAGAGACCCAGTACTTC. The rearrangement uses TRBV5-8 and TRBJ2-5; maybe TRBD1 (5 bases). Germline V gene lookup returns CDR1 SGHTS and CDR2 YDEGEE. This CDR3 region has 16 residues. Trimming stripped 9 bases from V and 4 bases from J, with 25 bases between.

The chain couples TRBV27 to TRBJ1-2; no clear D. The germline gives CDR1 MNHEY, CDR2 SMNVEV (reference sequence). The V and J ends lost 4 bases and 4 bases respectively, with 13 bases between them. CDR3 length: 14 amino acids. CDR3 region: CASSSAEEPYGYTF. The CDR3 coding sequence is TGTGCCAGCAGTTCTGCCGAAGAACCCTATGGCTACACCTTC.

A word on this clone: At one of its ends the junction is not consistent with the germline gene, which may arise from a read error. The J gene is TRBJ1-2, the V gene TRBV6-1, with a possible D match to TRBD1 (5 bases). The CDR3 runs to 16 residues. Germline V gene sequence: CDR1 MNHNS, CDR2 SASEGT. The CDR3 nucleotides read TGTGCCAGCATTGAAGCGCTTTTTCAGGGTCTGGAGGTCTACACCTTC. Protein sequence: CASIEALFQGLEVYTF.

This clone was observed many times. This chain joins TRBV9 and TRBJ2-2; unclear D gene. The germline gives CDR1 SGDLS, CDR2 YYNGEE. Trimming left V 4 bases short and J 5 bases short, with 3 bases between. CDR3 length: 11 amino acids. The CDR3 spells CASSMTGELFF. The CDR3 DNA reads as TGTGCCAGCAGCATGACCGGGGAGCTGTTTTTT.

This clone came up many times. The rearrangement joins TRBV7-8 to TRBJ2-3, with 12 positions matching TRBD2. The V and J ends lost 1 base and 2 bases, in that order; junction bases with no gene match: 7. Germline V gene sequence: CDR1 SGHVS, CDR2 FQNEAQ. The CDR3 totals 18 residues. The CDR3: CASSLGGGTSGFTDTQYF. CDR3 nucleotide sequence: TGTGCCAGCAGCTTAGGGGGCGGGACTAGCGGGTTCACAGATACGCAGTATTTT.

This clone was recorded many times. The CDR3 protein is CAWSFGQLNTGELFF. The CDR3 DNA reads as TGTGCCTGGAGTTTTGGTCAGTTGAACACCGGGGAGCTGTTTTTT. This chain links TRBV30 with TRBJ2-2, with unresolved D. V lost 2 bases, J lost 1 base, and 11 bases lay in between. The germline V gene has CDR1 GTSNPN and CDR2 SVGIG (reference sequence). The CDR3 is made up of 15 amino acids.

This sequence joins TRBV5-6 and TRBJ2-3; D remains unclear. The CDR3 consists of 14 residues. Germline assignment: CDR1 SGHDT and CDR2 YYEEEE. V was shortened by 0 bases and J by 4 bases, with 9 bases between the two germline ends. CDR3 sequence reads: CASSLVDLSDTQYF. In DNA, the CDR3 is TGTGCCAGCAGCTTGGTTGATCTCTCAGATACGCAGTATTTT.

This clone has at least ten counts. The genes are TRBV4-1 and TRBJ2-3; tentatively, D is TRBD1 (5 bases). V lost 2 bases to trimming and J lost 6 bases, with 15 bases between them. Germline V gene data show CDR1 as MGHRA and CDR2 as YSYEKL. This CDR3 is built from 15 residues. CDR3 coding DNA: TGCGCCAGCAGCCAAACTTTGATGGGGCGCGATACGCAGTATTTT. This sequence encodes CASSQTLMGRDTQYF.

In this sample, this clone turned up a few times. A much larger clone differs by one base, so this may be a read error. This chain links TRBV10-3 with TRBJ1-3; no clear D. V was clipped by 3 bases and J by 3 bases, with 3 bases between them. CDR1 and CDR2 from the germline V gene are ENHRY and SYGVKD. This CDR3 is built from 12 residues. The CDR3 region is CAISDFGNTIYF. Written as DNA, the CDR3 is TGTGCCATCAGTGACTTTGGAAACACCATATATTTT.